The source of this T cell receptor beta chain is a study of control samples from healthy donors and cancer patients. V was pared by 8 bases and J by 5 bases, with 10 bases of the junction left unmatched. Germline V gene sequence: CDR1 LNHNV, CDR2 YYDKDF (reference sequence). The CDR3 has 14 amino acids. Here immunoSEQ multiplex PCR was the method, and the copy in TCRdb shows in-frame clones only, minus some. The sample comprises over 150,000 clones, 91% of which are singletons, and around 2% rests with the top ten. The chain recombines TRBV15 with TRBJ1-1, with 8 bases lining up with TRBD1. Sequencing input: blood. This sequence was found in a woman aged 40-49 years in good health. The CDR3 DNA reads as TGTGCCACCGGTCGAGCGACAGGGGTGACTGAAGCTTTCTTT. Amino acids: CATGRATGVTEAFF.